This TCR beta chain is drawn from a study of blood T cell repertoires in COVID-19 (dated by TCRdb to about 2020). Broadly, across the study: The collaborator samples originated in the United States, Italy and Spain and spanned the acute and convalescent phases of COVID-19. The dataset comprised deeply sampled blood TCRbeta repertoires from subjects exposed to, actively infected with, or recovered from COVID-19. The repertoires were released in a freely available public database meant as a resource for research on the immune response to SARS-CoV-2. Sample metadata almost always included a de-identified subject ID, COVID-19 status, age in years and sex. Where available, HLA class I and class II types were obtained from metadata supplied by the sample provider rather than from assay-based typing. The material from the prospective study consisted of cDNA or gDNA derived from T cells, B-cell-depleted T cells, or PBMCs. Samples were obtained from the ongoing ImmuneRACE study (first 160 participants) and from over a thousand subjects provided by 6 global collaborators. The study at large found these results: The amount of clinical and demographic metadata varied by source and participant and was provided uncurated.

The CDR3 starts with the cysteine, ends with the phenylalanine, and has 14 residues. The CDR3 DNA has 42 bases and is translated from base 1. For CDR1 and CDR2, the germline V gene lists MGHRA and YSYEKL. V is shortened by 0 bases, J by 4 bases, and the region joining them spans 7 bases. Concerning this clone itself: What this receptor recognizes is not known. No base quality values were provided; no much bigger clone lies one nucleotide off.

The collaborating institutions used their own protocols to collect whole blood in K2EDTA tubes. Collaborator samples were shipped for TCRbeta analysis as frozen whole blood, isolated PBMCs, or DNA extracted from either sample type. TCRbeta CDR3 regions were amplified from genomic DNA using the immunoSEQ Assay, a bias-controlled multiplex PCR. The authors' analysis ran thus. The number of nucleated cells in each sample was estimated by amplification of reference gene primers within the assay. Sequence reads were collapsed and filtered to measure the absolute abundance of every unique TCRbeta CDR3 rearrangement. Productive Simpson clonality was computed per sample as the square root of Simpson's diversity index over productive rearrangements. TCRdb mirrors the immuneACCESS table, restricted to in-frame sequences. Some clones are absent from its copies; in checked studies, under half trace to an unresolved V gene, and the reason for the others is unknown. From that table come the V and J calls and clone size; the DNA was used to work out D and trimming. In all, the sample holds about 67,000 clones, and about 90% of those were seen once. Of the sample, under 9.5% falls within the top ten clones.

The chain was built from TRBV4-1 and TRBJ1-3; the D gene is not confidently resolved. Sequences were obtained from peripheral blood. The sequence came from a man aged 50 or older with active COVID-19. The DNA sequence is TGCGCCAGCAGCCAAGAAGCGTACGGAAACACCATATATTTT. This codes for CASSQEAYGNTIYF.